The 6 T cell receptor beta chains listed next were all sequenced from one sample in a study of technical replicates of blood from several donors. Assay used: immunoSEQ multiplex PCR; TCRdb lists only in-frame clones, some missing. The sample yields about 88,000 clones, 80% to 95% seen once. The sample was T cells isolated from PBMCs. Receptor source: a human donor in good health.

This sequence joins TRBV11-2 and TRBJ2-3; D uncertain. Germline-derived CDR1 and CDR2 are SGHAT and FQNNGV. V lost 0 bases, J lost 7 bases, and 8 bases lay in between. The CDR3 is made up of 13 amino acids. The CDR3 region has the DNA TGTGCCAGCAGCTTAGACAGGTCGCATACGCAGTATTTT. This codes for CASSLDRSHTQYF.

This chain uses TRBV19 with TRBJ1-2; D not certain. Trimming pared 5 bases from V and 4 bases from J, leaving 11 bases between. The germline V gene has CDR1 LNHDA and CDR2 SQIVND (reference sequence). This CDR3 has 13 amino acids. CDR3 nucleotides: TGTGCCAGTAGTGCTAAAATCTTCTATGGCTACACCTTC. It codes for CASSAKIFYGYTF.

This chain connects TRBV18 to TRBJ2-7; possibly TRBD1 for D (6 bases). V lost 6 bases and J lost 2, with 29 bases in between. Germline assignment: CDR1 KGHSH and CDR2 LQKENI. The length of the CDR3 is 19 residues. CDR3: CASSSSPPQGPVTTYEQYF. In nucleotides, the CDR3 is TGTGCCAGCTCCTCGAGCCCCCCACAGGGCCCCGTGACGACCTACGAGCAGTACTTC.

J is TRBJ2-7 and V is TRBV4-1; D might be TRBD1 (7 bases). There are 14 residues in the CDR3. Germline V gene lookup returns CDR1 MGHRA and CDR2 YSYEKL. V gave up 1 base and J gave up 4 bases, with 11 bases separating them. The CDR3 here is CASSQGSGGYEQYF. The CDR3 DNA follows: TGCGCCAGCAGCCAAGGGTCAGGGGGGTACGAGCAGTACTTC.

CDR3 nucleotide sequence: TGTGCCACCAGCAGAGGTGGAGCGGGGGGGCTGGAGACCCAGTACTTC. Translating it yields CATSRGGAGGLETQYF. V is TRBV15 and J is TRBJ2-5, with TRBD2 identical over 10 bases. V was clipped by 1 base and J by 5 bases; unmatched bases: 7. The CDR3 consists of 16 residues. CDR1 and CDR2 from the germline V gene are LNHNV and YYDKDF (reference sequence).

The CDR3 nucleotides are TGTGGCATTTCGGAGAATCCGGACACCGGGGAGCTGTTTTTT. This sequence encodes CGISENPDTGELFF. V usage is TRBV2 and J usage is TRBJ2-2; the D is unclear. CDR1 is SNHLY, CDR2 FYNNEI, per germline. The CDR3 contains 14 residues.